A single sample is the source of the 24 T cell receptor beta chains below, sequenced in a study of shared clonotypes between healthy human individuals. Profiled with immunoSEQ multiplex PCR; TCRdb holds only in-frame clones, not every one. The profile shows about 660,000 clones, 74% of them singletons. Sequenced sample: memory CD4+ T cells sorted from blood. The subset denotes: CD45RA-negative fraction. The receptors were sampled from a woman aged 25 to 39 in good health.

The CDR3 loop is CTSSQEIRDYKQFF. The CDR3 DNA follows: TGCACCAGCAGCCAGGAGATCCGGGACTACAAGCAGTTCTTC. The gene calls are TRBV1 and TRBJ2-1; the tabulated D call, TRBD2, remains unverified against the DNA. TRBV1 is designated a pseudogene. This CDR3 comprises 14 residues.

The V call is TRBV11-2, the J call TRBJ2-1, with D unresolved. Germline assignment: CDR1 SGHAT and CDR2 FQNNGV. The CDR3 runs 12 residues. V was shortened by 6 bases and J by 8 bases, with 11 bases between the two germline ends. The DNA for the CDR3 is TGTGCCAGCAGTCCTAGGGCCCATGAGCAGTTCTTC. This gives the protein CASSPRAHEQFF.

The chain carries TRBV6-5 and TRBJ2-2; TRBD1 agrees at 11 bases. This CDR3 has 15 amino acids. In germline, CDR1 is MNHEY, CDR2 SVGAGI. The V and J ends lost 8 bases and 4 bases, in that order; junction bases with no gene match: 6. The CDR3 reads CASQGQGEGTGELFF. CDR3 nucleotide sequence: TGTGCCAGCCAGGGACAGGGGGAGGGCACCGGGGAGCTGTTTTTT.

This clone showed up just a few times. This chain uses TRBV2 with TRBJ1-1, with 9 nucleotides matching TRBD1. This CDR3 has 13 residues. The V gene's germline CDR1 is SNHLY and CDR2 FYNNEI. Unmatched junction bases numbered 4, after V lost 3 bases and J lost 8 bases. For the CDR3, the DNA is TGTGCCAGCAGTGATTTGGGGACAGGGGAAGCTTTCTTT. It yields the protein CASSDLGTGEAFF.

This clone was counted a few times. The CDR3 is CAISEAGPPYEQYF. The DNA of the CDR3 is TGTGCCATCAGTGAGGCCGGGCCTCCCTACGAGCAGTACTTC. The chain combines TRBV10-3 with TRBJ2-7; D gene uncertain. V was shortened by 2 bases and J by 2 bases, with 10 bases between the two germline ends. Germline V gives CDR1 ENHRY, CDR2 SYGVKD. CDR3 length: 14 amino acids.

This clone showed up just once. V gene TRBV5-6 combines with J gene TRBJ1-5; D call uncertain. Germline assignment: CDR1 SGHDT and CDR2 YYEEEE. CDR3 size: 14 residues. V gave up 0 bases and J gave up 3 bases, with 7 bases separating them. The CDR3 spells CASSLGSSNQPQHF. The DNA for the CDR3 is TGTGCCAGCAGCTTGGGTAGCTCCAATCAGCCCCAGCATTTT.

In its sample, this clone was seen once. Since the CDR3 does not end with the conserved phenylalanine or tryptophan, this likely comes from a read error. It is unclear where the CDR3 begins or ends on the DNA, so no DNA is shown, and the CDR3 is as TCRdb lists it. The rearrangement uses TRBV2 and TRBJ2-7; the table's D call, TRBD2, has no DNA check behind it. Germline CDR1 and CDR2: SNHLY and FYNNEI. 14 amino acids form the CDR3, both terminal residues included. The CDR3 spells CASSDRGLVPPRRI.

The V call is TRBV6-1, the J call TRBJ2-1; no firm D call. Germline V gene lookup returns CDR1 MNHNS and CDR2 SASEGT. V shed 7 bases and J shed 4 bases, with 11 bases lying between them. CDR3 length: 13 residues. The CDR3 sequence is CASTPGQYNEQFF. The CDR3 DNA reads as TGTGCCAGCACCCCGGGCCAATACAATGAGCAGTTCTTC.

This clone was seen a single time. The chain carries TRBV18 and TRBJ2-1; no clear D gene. Germline V gives CDR1 KGHSH, CDR2 LQKENI. Trimming shortened V by 2 bases and J by 6 bases, and 14 bases separated the two germline ends. The CDR3 loop spans 15 amino acids. DNA of the CDR3: TGTGCCAGCTCACCAAGTAACCTACTTTCCAATGAGCAGTTCTTC. It codes for CASSPSNLLSNEQFF.

V usage is TRBV10-3 and J usage is TRBJ1-2; D gene ambiguous. This CDR3 is 15 amino acids long. Germline assignment: CDR1 ENHRY and CDR2 SYGVKD. Trimming stripped 5 bases from V and 2 bases from J, with 15 bases between. DNA for the CDR3: TGTGCCATCAGTTCCTTTTCGGCCGGAAACTATGGCTACACCTTC. Encoded protein: CAISSFSAGNYGYTF.

Notes on this clone: One end of the junction is discordant with germline, which a read error may explain. The V call is TRBV5-6, the J call TRBJ1-5, with D unresolved. Germline lookup yields CDR1 SGHDT and CDR2 YYEEEE. There are 12 residues in the CDR3. The CDR3 sequence is CASSHRNQPQHF. In nucleotides, the CDR3 is TGTGCCAGCAGCCACCGCAACCAGCCCCAGCATTTT. Full variable domain (rest looked up from reference TRBV5-6 and TRBJ1-5): DAGVTQSPTHLIKTRGQQVTLRCSPKSGHDTVSWYQQALGQGPQFIFQYYEEEERQRGNFPDRFSGHQFPNYSSELNVNALLLGDSALYLCASSHRNQPQHFGDGTRLSIL.

V is TRBV11-1 and J is TRBJ2-3; unclear D gene. CDR1 is SGHAT and CDR2 is FQDESV in the germline V gene (reference sequence). This CDR3 region has 12 residues. V dropped 8 bases and J dropped 2 bases, with 8 bases sitting between them. CDR3 sequence reads: CASGLITDTQYF. Written as DNA, the CDR3 is TGTGCCAGCGGGCTAATCACAGATACGCAGTATTTT.

The chain has TRBV30 and TRBJ2-7, with D unclear. V was trimmed by 8 bases and J by 0 bases, leaving 11 bases between them. The CDR3 has 12 residues. Germline values: CDR1 GTSNPN, CDR2 SVGIG (reference sequence). This CDR3 reads CALDWGSYEQYF. The CDR3 DNA sequence: TGTGCCCTGGATTGGGGCTCCTACGAGCAGTACTTC.

About this clone itself: Possible read error: a much larger clone is one base away. The rearrangement links TRBV11-3 to TRBJ2-3; the D is unclear. V lost 3 bases and J lost 2, with 3 bases in between. CDR1 SGHNT and CDR2 YENEEA come from the germline V gene. The CDR3 totals 12 residues. The CDR3 loop is CASSFFTDTQYF. The CDR3 DNA follows: TGTGCCAGCAGCTTTTTCACAGATACGCAGTATTTT.

The chain joins TRBV19 to TRBJ2-7, with D perhaps assigned TRBD1 or TRBD2 (5 bases each). Trimming removed 5 bases from V and 4 bases from J, with 21 bases in between. Germline CDR1 LNHDA, CDR2 SQIVND (reference sequence). This CDR3 contains 16 residues. The CDR3 bases are TGTGCCAGTAGTCCTACGTCGGACGTGAGGGGTTACGAGCAGTACTTC. Amino acids: CASSPTSDVRGYEQYF.

This clone has ten or more counts. The V gene is TRBV5-1, the J gene TRBJ1-2, with 8 bases matching TRBD1. The ends lost 2 bases at V and 4 bases at J; junction bases unmatched: 7. This CDR3 has 15 residues. CDR1 SGHRS and CDR2 YFSETQ come from the germline V gene. As DNA, the CDR3 is TGCGCCAGCAGCTTCGGCGACAGGGGCACCTATGGCTACACCTTC. Translation: CASSFGDRGTYGYTF.

The chain combines TRBV5-1 with TRBJ2-3, with 8 bases matching TRBD2. With 5 bases clipped from V and 4 bases from J, the junction kept 9 bases outside the gene matches. The CDR3 is made up of 15 amino acids. CDR1 and CDR2 (germline): SGHRS, YFSETQ. The CDR3 DNA reads as TGCGCCAGCAGGTTCAGCGGGAGCGTTGCAGATACGCAGTATTTT. Encoded protein: CASRFSGSVADTQYF. The entire variable domain, with the rest obtained from reference TRBV5-1 and TRBJ2-3, is as follows: KAGVTQTPRYLIKTRGQQVTLSCSPISGHRSVSWYQQTPGQGLQFLFEYFSETQRNKGNFPGRFSGRQFSNSRSEMNVSTLELGDSALYLCASRFSGSVADTQYFGPGTRLTVL.

V gene TRBV10-1 combines with J gene TRBJ2-1; no clear D gene. CDR1 is WNHNN, CDR2 SYGVQD, per germline (reference sequence). Trimming took off 2 bases at V and 0 bases at J, with 20 bases between the two ends. There are 19 residues in the CDR3. Written as DNA, the CDR3 is TGCGCCAGCAGTGAGGGGCCCTGGACGGATCGGAGCTCCTACAATGAGCAGTTCTTC. Encoded protein: CASSEGPWTDRSSYNEQFF.

The chain recombines TRBV28 with TRBJ2-5, with 9 bases matching TRBD1. The end of the DNA fits TRBJ2-7 better, so the J call may be wrong. There are 14 residues in the CDR3. Germline V gives CDR1 MDHEN, CDR2 SYDVKM. The CDR3 protein is CASSWSGQGFEQYF. CDR3 DNA sequence: TGTGCCAGCAGTTGGTCCGGACAGGGGTTCGAGCAGTACTTC.

This chain connects TRBV5-6 to TRBJ1-2; possible D gene TRBD1, 6 bases. The CDR3 covers 14 residues. CDR1 SGHDT and CDR2 YYEEEE come from the germline V gene. Trimming removed 7 bases at V and 3 bases at J, with 16 bases between. The CDR3 sequence is CASGATGMDYGYTF. DNA of the CDR3: TGTGCCAGCGGGGCTACAGGGATGGACTATGGCTACACCTTC.

The chain carries TRBV27 and TRBJ2-2; D gene unclear. The germline V and J ends were trimmed by 5 bases and 1 base, with 8 bases remaining between them. From germline, CDR1 is MNHEY and CDR2 SMNVEV (reference sequence). CDR3 size: 14 residues. Here the CDR3 DNA reads TGTGCCAGCAGTCCGGATGAGAACACCGGGGAGCTGTTTTTT. Translated: CASSPDENTGELFF.

This chain joins TRBV28 and TRBJ2-6; D may be TRBD2 (6 bases). The V end was cut by 5 bases, the J end by 0 bases, with 17 bases between. Per germline, CDR1 MDHEN and CDR2 SYDVKM. There are 18 residues in the CDR3. As DNA, the CDR3 is TGTGCCAGCAGTAGGTCCGGGACTCCCGTCTCTGGGGCCAACGTCCTGACTTTC. Translating it yields CASSRSGTPVSGANVLTF.

The genes are TRBV28 and TRBJ1-4, with a weak D call TRBD1 (6 bases). This CDR3 comprises 16 residues. Looked up from germline, CDR1 is MDHEN and CDR2 is SYDVKM. With 6 bases removed from V and 4 bases from J, the gap between germline ends came to 18 bases. The CDR3 nucleotides are TGTGCCAGCAGCTTCCCCGGGACACTGAATAATGAAAAACTGTTTTTT. Translated: CASSFPGTLNNEKLFF.

The chain joins TRBV7-9 to TRBJ2-7, with D unresolved. This CDR3 has 13 amino acids. Germline CDR1 and CDR2: SEHNR and FQNEAQ (reference sequence). The V end lost 3 bases, the J end lost 6 bases, and 12 bases lay between the germline ends. This CDR3 reads CASSFREAFEQYF. The CDR3 DNA sequence: TGTGCCAGCAGCTTTAGAGAGGCCTTCGAGCAGTACTTC.